This T cell receptor (beta chain) was sequenced during a study of PD-L1 blockade in urothelial cancer. The data were produced by immunoSEQ multiplex PCR, yet TCRdb's version contains in-frame clones alone and is incomplete. This table holds about 130,000 clones, roughly 84% found once. Germline lookup yields CDR1 SGHRS and CDR2 YFSETQ. The ends lost 2 bases at V and 7 bases at J; junction bases unmatched: 5. This CDR3 is built from 14 residues. This clone was seen more than once but under ten times. This sample's time point: pretreatment peripheral blood. The clonotype was recovered from a man aged 50 or older with urothelial cancer. V usage is TRBV5-1 and J usage is TRBJ2-2; TRBD2 matches at 7 bases. This specimen was PBMCs, taken around atezolizumab (anti-PD-L1) treatment. DNA of the CDR3: TGCGCCAGCAGCTTCCAGGGAGGGATCGGGGAGCTGTTTTTT. It specifies CASSFQGGIGELFF.